The 3 T cell receptor beta chains in this list originate from one sample, sequenced in a study of cytomegalovirus exposure and HLA in healthy donors. Assay: immunoSEQ multiplex PCR; the TCRdb copy retains only in-frame clones and omits some. The profile shows roughly 200,000 clones, 86% of them singletons. The sequenced sample was PBMCs. The receptors stem from a man aged 30-40 years in good health and CMV-seropositive.

The chain couples TRBV10-3 to TRBJ1-1, with a possible D match to TRBD1 (5 bases). The CDR3 sequence is 13 residues long. CDR1 is ENHRY and CDR2 is SYGVKD in the germline V gene. V lost 3 bases, J lost 5 bases, and 10 bases lay in between. CDR3 DNA sequence: TGTGCCATCAGTGAAGGGGATGGTACTGAAGCTTTCTTT. It encodes CAISEGDGTEAFF.

The rearrangement uses TRBV6-6 and TRBJ1-5, with TRBD1 matching over 8 bases. V gave up 6 bases and J gave up 8 bases; unmatched junction bases: 6. The CDR3 runs to 13 residues. Germline-derived CDR1 and CDR2 are MNHNY and SVGAGI (reference sequence). This chain's CDR3 is CASRAGGGEPQHF. The CDR3 coding sequence is TGTGCCAGCAGGGCAGGGGGCGGAGAGCCCCAGCATTTT.

The J gene is TRBJ2-7, the V gene TRBV4-1; TRBD2 matches at 9 bases. V gave up 0 bases and J gave up 3 bases; unmatched junction bases: 6. The germline V gene has CDR1 MGHRA and CDR2 YSYEKL. There are 16 residues in the CDR3. The CDR3 loop reads CASSQDWREGRYEQYF. In DNA form, the CDR3 reads TGCGCCAGCAGCCAAGATTGGCGGGAGGGCCGCTACGAGCAGTACTTC.